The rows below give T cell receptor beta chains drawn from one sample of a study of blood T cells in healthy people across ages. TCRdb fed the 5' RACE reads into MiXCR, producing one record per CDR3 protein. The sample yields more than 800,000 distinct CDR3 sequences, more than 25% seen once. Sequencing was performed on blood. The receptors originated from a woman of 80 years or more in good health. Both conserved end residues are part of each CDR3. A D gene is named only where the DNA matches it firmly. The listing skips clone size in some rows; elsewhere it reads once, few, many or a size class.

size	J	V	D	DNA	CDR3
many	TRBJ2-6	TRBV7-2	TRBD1	TGTGCCAGCAGCTGGGACAGGGCGGCTGGGGCCAACGTCCTGACTTTC	CASSWDRAAGANVLTF
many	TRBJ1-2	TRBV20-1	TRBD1	TGCAGTGCTTCCTCCCAGTGGCAGGGGGCGCGTGGCTACACCTTC	CSASSQWQGARGYTF
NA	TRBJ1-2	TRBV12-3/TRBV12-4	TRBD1	TGTGCCAGCAGCCCCCTGGGACAGGGCGCGGGCTACACTTTC	CASSPLGQGAGYTF
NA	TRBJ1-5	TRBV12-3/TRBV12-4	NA	TGTGCCAGCAGATCCAGAAGCAATCAGCCCCAGCATTTT	CASRSRSNQPQHF
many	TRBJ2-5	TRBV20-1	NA	TGCAGTGCTAGACCCGGGTCTACTAGGCAAGAGACCCAGTACTTC	CSARPGSTRQETQYF
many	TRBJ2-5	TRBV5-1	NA	TGCGCCAGCAGCAACGGCAGGGGTGGTCCAGAGACCCAGTACTTC	CASSNGRGGPETQYF
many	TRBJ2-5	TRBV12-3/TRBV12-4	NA	TGTGCCAGCATTTACCGGGCCCTTAACGAAGAGACCCAGTACTTC	CASIYRALNEETQYF
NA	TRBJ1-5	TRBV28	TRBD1	TGTGCCAGCATAAGGCAGGGGGTCAATCAGCCCCAGCATTTT	CASIRQGVNQPQHF
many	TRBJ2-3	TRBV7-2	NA	TGTGCCAGCAGCTTGTTTAGCCCGGATACGCAGTATTTT	CASSLFSPDTQYF
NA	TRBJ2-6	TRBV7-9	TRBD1	TGTGCCAGTAGGACAGGGGTCTTCTCTGGGGCCAACGTCCTGACTTTC	CASRTGVFSGANVLTF
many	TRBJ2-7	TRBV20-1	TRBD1	TGCAGTGCTCGATCGGGACAGGGGGCCTACGAGCAGTACTTC	CSARSGQGAYEQYF
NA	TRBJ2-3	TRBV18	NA	TGTGCCAGCTCACCACCGAGCTCAGATACGCAGTATTTT	CASSPPSSDTQYF
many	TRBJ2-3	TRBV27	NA	TGTGCCAGCAGTTTTCTAAGCTTTAGCACAGATACGCAGTATTTT	CASSFLSFSTDTQYF
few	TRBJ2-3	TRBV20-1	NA	TGCAGTGCTAGCCCCCCCCGACAGGTCCGCACAGATACGCAGTATTTT	CSASPPRQVRTDTQYF
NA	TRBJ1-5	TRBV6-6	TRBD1	TGTGCCAGCAGTTCCATGGGACAGGGAAATCAGCCCCAGCATTTT	CASSSMGQGNQPQHF
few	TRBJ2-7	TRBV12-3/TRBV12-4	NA	TGTGCCAGCAGTTTAGCCCCGTCAGCCTCCTACGAGCAGTACTTC	CASSLAPSASYEQYF
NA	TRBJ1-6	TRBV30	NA	TGTGCCTGGAGTAGCTCCCGCAGGGGCGTTAATTCACCCCTCCACTTT	CAWSSSRRGVNSPLHF
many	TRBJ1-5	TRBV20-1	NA	TGCAGTGCTAGAGATCTATTAGGGACATTGGTCAATCAGCCCCAGCATTTT	CSARDLLGTLVNQPQHF
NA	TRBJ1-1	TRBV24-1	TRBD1	TGTGCCACCAGTGAGCCGGGACAGCCATCGAACACTGAAGCTTTCTTT	CATSEPGQPSNTEAFF
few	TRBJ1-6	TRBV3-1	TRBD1	TGTGCCAGCAGCCAAGGAGACAGGGATAATTCACCCCTCCACTTT	CASSQGDRDNSPLHF
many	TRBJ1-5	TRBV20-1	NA	TGCAGTGCTAAAAAGGAAAATCAGCCCCAGCATTTT	CSAKKENQPQHF
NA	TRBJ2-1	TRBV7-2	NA	TGTGCCAGCAACTCGGAGTGGACTTGGGATGAGCAGTTCTTC	CASNSEWTWDEQFF
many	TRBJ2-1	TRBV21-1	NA	TGTGCCAGCCCAGGGGGGGGGAGGGTGGTTTACAATGAGCAGTTCTTC	CASPGGGRVVYNEQFF
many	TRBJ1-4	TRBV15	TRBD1	TGTGCCACCAGAAGGGACAGGGGGCTTAATGAAAAACTGTTTTTT	CATRRDRGLNEKLFF
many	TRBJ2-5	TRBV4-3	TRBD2	TGCGCCAGCAGCCAAGGAATGTCTAGCGGGGGCCAAGAGACCCAGTACTTC	CASSQGMSSGGQETQYF
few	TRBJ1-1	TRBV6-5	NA	TGTGCCAGCAGTTACTCCCCCCGGGGGAACACTGAAGCTTTCTTT	CASSYSPRGNTEAFF
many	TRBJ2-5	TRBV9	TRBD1	TGTGCCAGCAGCGTGCTTACAGGGGGCGAGACCCAGTACTTC	CASSVLTGGETQYF
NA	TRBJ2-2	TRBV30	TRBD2	TGTGCCTGGAGTCGCCGGCGGGGGACGAACACCGGGGAGCTGTTTTTT	CAWSRRRGTNTGELFF
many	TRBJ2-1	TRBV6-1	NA	TGTGCCAGCAGTGACGGAGGGGTCTACAATGAGCAGTTCTTC	CASSDGGVYNEQFF
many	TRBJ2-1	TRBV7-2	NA	TGTGCCAGCAGCTTTGACGGACTCCCGGGGAATGAGCAGTTCTTC	CASSFDGLPGNEQFF
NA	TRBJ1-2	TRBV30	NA	TGTGCCTGGAGCCCCGCCAGGGGCTATGGCTACACCTTC	CAWSPARGYGYTF
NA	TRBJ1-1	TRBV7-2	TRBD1	TGTGCCAGCAGCGTCCCAGGGGGCACTGAAGCTTTCTTT	CASSVPGGTEAFF
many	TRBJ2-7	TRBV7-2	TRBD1	TGTGCCAGCAGCTTAGGGGGGACAGGATACTACGAGCAGTACTTC	CASSLGGTGYYEQYF
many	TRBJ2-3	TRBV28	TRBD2	TGTGCCAGCAGTTCCACCCGGGAGGGTCTGCTCACAGATACGCAGTATTTT	CASSSTREGLLTDTQYF
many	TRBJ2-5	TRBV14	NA	TGTGCCAGCAGCCAAGATTGGGGGGCCGAGACCCAGTACTTC	CASSQDWGAETQYF
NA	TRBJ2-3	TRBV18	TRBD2	TGTGCCAGCTCACCGCTATCGACTAGCGGGGGGAGGAGGACAGATACGCAGTATTTT	CASSPLSTSGGRRTDTQYF
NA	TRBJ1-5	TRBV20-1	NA	TGCAGTGCTAGAGACGATGGGGCCGATCAGCCCCAGCATTTT	CSARDDGADQPQHF
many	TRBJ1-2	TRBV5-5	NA	TGTGCCAGCAGCTTGGGGGAAGGGAAGCGGGACTATGGCTACACCTTC	CASSLGEGKRDYGYTF
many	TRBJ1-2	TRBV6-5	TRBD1	TGTGCCAGCAGGCCCGGGACAGGGACTTTCTATGGCTACACCTTC	CASRPGTGTFYGYTF
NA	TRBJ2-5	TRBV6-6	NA	TGTACCAGCAGTTACACCTCAGGGGGGGGGGAGACCCAGTACTTC	CTSSYTSGGGETQYF
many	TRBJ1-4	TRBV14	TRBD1	TGTGCCAGCAGCCGCCGGACAGGGACTGAAAAACTGTTTTTT	CASSRRTGTEKLFF
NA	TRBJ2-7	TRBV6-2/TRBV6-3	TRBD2	TGTGCCAGCAGGCCACCTAGCGGGGAGTCCTACGAGCAGTACTTC	CASRPPSGESYEQYF
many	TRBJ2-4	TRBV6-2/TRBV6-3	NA	TGTGCCAGCAGTGACTGGGGCATTCAGTACTTC	CASSDWGIQYF
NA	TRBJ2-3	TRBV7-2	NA	TGTGCCAGCAGCCGGTCCGGGGGCCCCACAGATACGCAGTATTTT	CASSRSGGPTDTQYF
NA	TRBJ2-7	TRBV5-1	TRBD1	TGCGCCAGTTCCTGGGACAGCAACTCCTACGAGCAGTACTTC	CASSWDSNSYEQYF